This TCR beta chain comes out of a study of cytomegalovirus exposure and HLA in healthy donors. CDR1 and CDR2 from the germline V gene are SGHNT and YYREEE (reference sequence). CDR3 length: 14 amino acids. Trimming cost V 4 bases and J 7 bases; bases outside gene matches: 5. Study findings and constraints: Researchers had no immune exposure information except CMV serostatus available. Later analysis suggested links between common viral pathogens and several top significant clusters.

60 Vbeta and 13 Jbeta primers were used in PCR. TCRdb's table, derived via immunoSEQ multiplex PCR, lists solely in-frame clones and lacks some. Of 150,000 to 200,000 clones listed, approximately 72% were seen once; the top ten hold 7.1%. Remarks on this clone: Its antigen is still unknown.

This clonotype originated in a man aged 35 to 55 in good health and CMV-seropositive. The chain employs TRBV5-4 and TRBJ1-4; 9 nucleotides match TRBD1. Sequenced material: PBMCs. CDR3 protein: CASSPDRGPEKLFF. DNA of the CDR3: TGTGCCAGCAGCCCGGACAGGGGACCTGAAAAACTGTTTTTT.